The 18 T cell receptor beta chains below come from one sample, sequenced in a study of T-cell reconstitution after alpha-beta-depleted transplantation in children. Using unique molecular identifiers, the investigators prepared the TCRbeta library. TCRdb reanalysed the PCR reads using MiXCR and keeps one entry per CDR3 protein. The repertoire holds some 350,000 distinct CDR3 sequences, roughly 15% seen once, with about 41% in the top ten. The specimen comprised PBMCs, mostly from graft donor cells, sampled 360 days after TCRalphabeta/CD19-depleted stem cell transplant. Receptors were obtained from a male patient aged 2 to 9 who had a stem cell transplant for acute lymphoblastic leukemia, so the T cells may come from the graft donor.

The chain's CDR3 is CASSQEYRSQGTEAFF. Written as DNA, the CDR3 is TGCGCCAGCAGCCAAGAATATCGCTCCCAAGGCACTGAAGCTTTCTTT. The chain combines TRBV4-3 with TRBJ1-1, with no clear D. V was cut by 0 bases and J by 4 bases, with 15 bases left in between. The CDR3 extends over 16 amino acids. The germline V gene has CDR1 LGHNA and CDR2 YSLEER.

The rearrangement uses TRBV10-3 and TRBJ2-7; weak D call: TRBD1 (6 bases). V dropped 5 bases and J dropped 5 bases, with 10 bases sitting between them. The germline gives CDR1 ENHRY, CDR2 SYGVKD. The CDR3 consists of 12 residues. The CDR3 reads CAISTGSDEQYF. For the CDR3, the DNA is TGTGCCATCAGTACAGGGTCCGACGAGCAGTACTTC.

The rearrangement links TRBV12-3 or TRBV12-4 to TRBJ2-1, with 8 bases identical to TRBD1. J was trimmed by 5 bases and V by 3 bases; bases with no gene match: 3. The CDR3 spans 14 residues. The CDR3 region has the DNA TGTGCCAGCAGTTTCCGGACAGGGAACAATGAGCAGTTCTTC. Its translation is CASSFRTGNNEQFF.

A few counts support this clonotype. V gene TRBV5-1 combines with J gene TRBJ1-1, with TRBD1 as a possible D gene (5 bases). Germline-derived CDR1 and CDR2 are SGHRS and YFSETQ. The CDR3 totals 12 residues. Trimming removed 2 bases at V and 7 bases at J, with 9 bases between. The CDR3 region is CASSFTGSEAFF. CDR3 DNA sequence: TGCGCCAGCAGCTTTACAGGTAGTGAAGCTTTCTTT.

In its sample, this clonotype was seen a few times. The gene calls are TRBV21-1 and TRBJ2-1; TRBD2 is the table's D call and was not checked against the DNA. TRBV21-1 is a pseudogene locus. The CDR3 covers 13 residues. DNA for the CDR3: TGTGCCAGAGTAGCGGGATCTTACAATGAGCAGTTCTTC. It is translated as CARVAGSYNEQFF.

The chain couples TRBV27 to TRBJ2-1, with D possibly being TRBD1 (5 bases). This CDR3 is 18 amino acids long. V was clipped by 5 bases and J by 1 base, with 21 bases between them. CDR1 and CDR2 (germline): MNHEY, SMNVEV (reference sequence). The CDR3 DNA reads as TGTGCCAGCAGTCTATATGTGTGGGCAGGGCAATCCTACAATGAGCAGTTCTTC. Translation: CASSLYVWAGQSYNEQFF.

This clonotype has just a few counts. This CDR3 is CASSQRRRWETQYF. The DNA of the CDR3 is TGTGCCAGCAGTCAAAGGCGTAGGTGGGAGACCCAGTACTTC. The V gene is TRBV28, the J gene TRBJ2-5; D not resolved. The germline V gene encodes CDR1 MDHEN and CDR2 SYDVKM. Trimming pared 5 bases from V and 5 bases from J, leaving 15 bases between. This CDR3 is 14 amino acids long.

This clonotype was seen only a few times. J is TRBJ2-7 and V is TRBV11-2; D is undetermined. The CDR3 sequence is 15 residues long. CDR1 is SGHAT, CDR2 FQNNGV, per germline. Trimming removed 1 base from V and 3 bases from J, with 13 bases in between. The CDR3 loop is CASSLGAGPLYEQYF. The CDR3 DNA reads TGTGCCAGCAGCTTAGGTGCCGGCCCCCTCTACGAGCAGTACTTC.

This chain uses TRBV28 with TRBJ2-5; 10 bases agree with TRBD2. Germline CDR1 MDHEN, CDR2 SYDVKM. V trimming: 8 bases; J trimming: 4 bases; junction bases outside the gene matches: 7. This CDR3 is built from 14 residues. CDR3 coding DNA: TGTGCCAGCTTAGCGGGAGGTGTTCCAGAGACCCAGTACTTC. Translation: CASLAGGVPETQYF. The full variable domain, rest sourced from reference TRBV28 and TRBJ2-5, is DVKVTQSSRYLVKRTGEKVFLECVQDMDHENMFWYRQDPGLGLRLIYFSYDVKMKEKGDIPEGYSVSREKKERFSLILESASTNQTSMYLCASLAGGVPETQYFGPGTRLLVL.

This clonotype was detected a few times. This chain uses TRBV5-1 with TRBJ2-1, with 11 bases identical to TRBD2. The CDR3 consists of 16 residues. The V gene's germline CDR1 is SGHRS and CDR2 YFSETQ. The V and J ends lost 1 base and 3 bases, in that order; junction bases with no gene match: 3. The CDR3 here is CASSLLAGGYYNEQFF. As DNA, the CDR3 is TGCGCCAGCAGCTTGTTAGCGGGAGGGTACTACAATGAGCAGTTCTTC.

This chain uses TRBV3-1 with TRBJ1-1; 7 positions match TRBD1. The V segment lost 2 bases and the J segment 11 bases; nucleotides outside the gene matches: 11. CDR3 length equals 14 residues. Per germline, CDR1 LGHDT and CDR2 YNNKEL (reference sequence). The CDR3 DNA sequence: TGTGCCAGCAGCCAAACCCCCACAGGGGAGGAGGCTTTCTTT. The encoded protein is CASSQTPTGEEAFF. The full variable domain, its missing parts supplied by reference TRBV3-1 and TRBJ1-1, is DTAVSQTPKYLVTQMGNDKSIKCEQNLGHDTMYWYKQDSKKFLKIMFSYNNKELIINETVPNRFSPKSPDKAHLNLHINSLELGDSAVYFCASSQTPTGEEAFFGQGTRLTVV.

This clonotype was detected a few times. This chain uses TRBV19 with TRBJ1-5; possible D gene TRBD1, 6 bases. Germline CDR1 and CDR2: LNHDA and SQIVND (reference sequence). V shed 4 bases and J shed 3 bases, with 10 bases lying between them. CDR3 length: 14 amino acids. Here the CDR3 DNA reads TGTGCCAGTAGTAAGACAGGTTTCAATCAGCCCCAGCATTTT. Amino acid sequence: CASSKTGFNQPQHF.

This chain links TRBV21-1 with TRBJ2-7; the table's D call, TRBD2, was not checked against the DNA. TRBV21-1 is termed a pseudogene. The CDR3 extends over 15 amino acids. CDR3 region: CASSPEGRALGEQYF. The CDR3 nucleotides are TGTGCCAGCAGCCCTGAGGGCAGGGCCTTGGGCGAGCAGTACTTC.

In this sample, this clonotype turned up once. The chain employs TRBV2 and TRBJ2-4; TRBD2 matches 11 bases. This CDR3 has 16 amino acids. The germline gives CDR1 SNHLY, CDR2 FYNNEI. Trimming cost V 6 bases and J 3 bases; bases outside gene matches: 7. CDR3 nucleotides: TGTGCCAGCAGGCCGATTAGCGGGAGGGGCAAAAACATTCAGTACTTC. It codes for CASRPISGRGKNIQYF.

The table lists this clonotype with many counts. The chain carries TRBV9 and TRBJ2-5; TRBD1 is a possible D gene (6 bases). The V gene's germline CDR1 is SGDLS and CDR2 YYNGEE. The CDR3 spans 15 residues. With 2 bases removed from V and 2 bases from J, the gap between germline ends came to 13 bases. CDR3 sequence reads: CASSVERDIQETQYF. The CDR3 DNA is TGTGCCAGCAGCGTGGAACGGGACATACAAGAGACCCAGTACTTC. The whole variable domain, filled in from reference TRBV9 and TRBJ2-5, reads DSGVTQTPKHLITATGQRVTLRCSPRSGDLSVYWYQQSLDQGLQFLIQYYNGEERAKGNILERFSAQQFPDLHSELNLSSLELGDSALYFCASSVERDIQETQYFGPGTRLLVL.

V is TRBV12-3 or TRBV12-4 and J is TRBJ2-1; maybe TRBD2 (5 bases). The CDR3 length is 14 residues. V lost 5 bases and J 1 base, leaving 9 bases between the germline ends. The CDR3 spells CASSPSPSYNEQFF. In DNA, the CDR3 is TGTGCCAGCAGTCCTAGCCCGTCCTACAATGAGCAGTTCTTC.

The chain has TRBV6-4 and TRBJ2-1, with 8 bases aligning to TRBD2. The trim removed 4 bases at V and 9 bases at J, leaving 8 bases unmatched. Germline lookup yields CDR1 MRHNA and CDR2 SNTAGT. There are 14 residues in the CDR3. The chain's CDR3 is CASSVLAGMVEQFF. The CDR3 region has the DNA TGTGCCAGCAGTGTTCTAGCGGGCATGGTTGAGCAGTTCTTC.

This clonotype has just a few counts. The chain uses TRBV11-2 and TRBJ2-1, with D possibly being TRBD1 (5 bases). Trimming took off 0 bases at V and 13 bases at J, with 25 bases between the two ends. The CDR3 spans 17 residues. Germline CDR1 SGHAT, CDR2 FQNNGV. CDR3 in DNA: TGTGCCAGCAGCTTAGACCCTGGACGGACAATCTGGGCTATCCAGTTCTTC. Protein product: CASSLDPGRTIWAIQFF.